The 26 T cell receptor beta chains given below trace back to one sample, sequenced in a study of beta chain features in type 1 diabetes. The study reverse transcribed the entire isolated RNA, so it sequenced expressed TCRB transcripts. Clones were read by immunoSEQ multiplex PCR, and TCRdb kept only the in-frame ones, dropping some. Of 970,000 or so clones in the sample, around a sixth were seen once. Sequenced: naive CD4+ T cells from blood. All receptors come from a woman between 18 and 29 years old in good health.

There are a few counts of this clone. The chain uses TRBV5-1 and TRBJ2-4; 7 nucleotides match TRBD1. The germline V gene encodes CDR1 SGHRS and CDR2 YFSETQ. The CDR3 has 14 amino acids. Unmatched junction bases numbered 11, after V lost 5 bases and J lost 9 bases. CDR3 amino acids: CASSFKQGIGIQYF. In DNA, the CDR3 is TGCGCCAGCAGTTTTAAACAGGGGATTGGCATTCAGTACTTC.

This clone has a handful of counts. The gene calls are TRBV7-6 and TRBJ2-2; D is unclear. The V gene lost 3 bases and the J gene lost 10 bases, with 3 bases spanning the gap. This CDR3 comprises 10 residues. Germline CDR1 is SGHVS and CDR2 is FNYEAQ. Here the CDR3 DNA reads TGTGCCAGCAGCTTCATGGAGCTGTTTTTT. Translating gives CASSFMELFF.

A few counts support this clone. V usage is TRBV5-6 and J usage is TRBJ1-2; D not resolved. CDR1 SGHDT and CDR2 YYEEEE come from the germline V gene. Trimming took 2 bases from V and 2 from J, leaving 7 bases between them. The CDR3 spans 13 residues. CDR3 DNA: TGTGCCAGCAGCTTCGACCTAAACTATGGCTACACCTTC. It codes for CASSFDLNYGYTF.

The table lists this clone with a few counts. This chain connects TRBV11-2 to TRBJ1-5, with 10 bases that match TRBD1. Germline V gene sequence: CDR1 SGHAT, CDR2 FQNNGV. The CDR3 covers 15 residues. V was pared by 3 bases and J by 7 bases, with 6 bases of the junction left unmatched. CDR3 sequence: CASSLGTGDLQPQHF. In DNA form, the CDR3 reads TGTGCCAGCAGCTTGGGGACAGGGGATCTCCAGCCCCAGCATTTT.

J is TRBJ2-2 and V is TRBV11-1; D is possibly TRBD1 (5 bases). Germline assignment: CDR1 SGHAT and CDR2 FQDESV (reference sequence). The CDR3 extends over 14 amino acids. Trimming took 4 bases from V and 2 from J, leaving 8 bases between them. The CDR3, as DNA: TGTGCCAGCAGCTCCGGACAAAACACCGGGGAGCTGTTTTTT. Translating gives CASSSGQNTGELFF.

Only a few counts were recorded for this clone. J is TRBJ2-1 and V is TRBV19; 13 nucleotides align to TRBD2. There are 16 residues in the CDR3. V lost 10 bases to trimming and J lost 8 bases; unmatched junction nucleotides: 14. Germline CDR1 is LNHDA and CDR2 is SQIVND (reference sequence). CDR3 coding DNA: TGTGCCACCTTGGGACAGGGACTAGCGGGACCTTATGAGCAGTTCTTC. Its protein product is CATLGQGLAGPYEQFF.

This clone showed up just a few times. The rearrangement uses TRBV5-4 and TRBJ1-2; 7 nucleotides agree with TRBD1. Losses at the gene ends were 2 bases for V and 4 bases for J; bases not matched to a gene: 5. This CDR3 spans 14 amino acids. CDR1 is SGHNT and CDR2 is YYREEE in the germline V gene (reference sequence). This CDR3 reads CASSFPGQPYGYTF. The CDR3 DNA follows: TGTGCCAGCAGCTTCCCGGGACAGCCCTATGGCTACACCTTC.

A few counts support this clone. The chain recombines TRBV18 with TRBJ2-1; a weak D match, TRBD2 (5 bases). Trimming took off 2 bases at V and 7 bases at J, with 15 bases between the two ends. Germline V gene lookup returns CDR1 KGHSH and CDR2 LQKENI. The length of the CDR3 is 15 residues. CDR3 region: CASSPSELAGNEQFF. The CDR3 bases are TGTGCCAGCTCACCATCCGAGCTAGCTGGGAATGAGCAGTTCTTC.

The chain is built from TRBV19 and TRBJ2-1; no clear D gene. Trimming shortened V by 2 bases and J by 9 bases, and 5 bases separated the two germline ends. Germline V lookup: CDR1 LNHDA, CDR2 SQIVND (reference sequence). CDR3 size: 11 residues. CDR3 DNA: TGTGCCAGTAGTATATCGGGTGAGCAGTTCTTC. It is translated as CASSISGEQFF.

Points on this clone: Other DNA sequences in the same sample also yield this CDR3. CDR3 protein: CASSGQGGQPQHF. CDR3 in DNA: TGTGCCAGCAGTGGACAAGGAGGTCAGCCCCAGCATTTT. This rearrangement joins TRBV2 to TRBJ1-5, with D hard to call. V lost 4 bases and J lost 6, with 10 bases in between. The CDR3 has 13 amino acids. The germline gives CDR1 SNHLY, CDR2 FYNNEI.

The chain's CDR3 is CASSLTNYGYTF. CDR3 bases: TGTGCCAGCAGCTTGACGAACTATGGCTACACCTTC. The chain recombines TRBV5-4 with TRBJ1-2; no firm D call. CDR1 is SGHNT, CDR2 YYREEE, per germline (reference sequence). Trimming shortened V by 1 base and J by 2 bases, and 3 bases separated the two germline ends. The CDR3 extends over 12 amino acids.

The chain joins TRBV18 to TRBJ2-1; no clear D gene. The CDR3 is 15 residues long. The V gene's germline CDR1 is KGHSH and CDR2 LQKENI. With 1 base removed from V and 4 bases from J, the gap between germline ends came to 11 bases. CDR3 sequence (DNA): TGTGCCAGCTCACCACGGCAGGAAGCATACAATGAGCAGTTCTTC. As protein: CASSPRQEAYNEQFF.

The chain couples TRBV7-9 to TRBJ1-5; D is unresolved. V was cut by 2 bases and J by 7 bases, with 9 bases left in between. The CDR3 runs to 13 residues. CDR1 is SEHNR and CDR2 is FQNEAQ in the germline V gene (reference sequence). The CDR3 DNA follows: TGTGCCAGCAGCTTAATCTCCGGACAGCCCCAGCATTTT. Its translation is CASSLISGQPQHF.

This clone was observed a handful of times. The chain is built from TRBV7-2 and TRBJ1-5; D may be TRBD1 (6 bases). The CDR3 loop spans 15 amino acids. The germline gives CDR1 SGHTA, CDR2 FQGNSA. V shed 5 bases and J shed 0 bases, with 11 bases lying between them. In nucleotides, the CDR3 is TGTGCCAGCAGCGAACAGGGAGTTAGCAATCAGCCCCAGCATTTT. As protein: CASSEQGVSNQPQHF.

This clone was counted a few times. The chain is built from TRBV10-2 and TRBJ2-6; tentative D call: TRBD2 (6 bases). Trimming cost V 4 bases and J 0 bases, with 19 bases left between them. CDR3 length equals 19 residues. Germline CDR1 and CDR2: WSHSY and SAAADI. The CDR3 here is CASSGPGHGLTSGANVLTF. The DNA of the CDR3 is TGCGCCAGCAGTGGCCCCGGACACGGACTAACCTCTGGGGCCAACGTCCTGACTTTC.

The rearrangement links TRBV20-1 to TRBJ2-3; D is uncertain. V was pared by 3 bases and J by 5 bases, with 6 bases between. The CDR3 covers 11 residues. Germline values: CDR1 DFQATT, CDR2 SNEGSKA (reference sequence). The CDR3 sequence: CSASSKDTQYF. In nucleotides, the CDR3 is TGCAGTGCTAGCTCTAAAGATACGCAGTATTTT.

The chain uses TRBV6-5 and TRBJ2-7; D ambiguous. V was pared by 2 bases and J by 0 bases, with 8 bases between. Germline V CDR1 and CDR2: MNHEY, SVGAGI. The CDR3 has 14 residues. Here the CDR3 DNA reads TGTGCCAGCAGTTACGCAACCAACTCCTACGAGCAGTACTTC. Its translation: CASSYATNSYEQYF.

In its sample, this clone was seen a few times. The chain recombines TRBV9 with TRBJ2-7; D is perhaps TRBD2 (5 bases). Germline assignment: CDR1 SGDLS and CDR2 YYNGEE. Deletions cut 0 bases from V and 2 bases from J, with 12 bases between. This CDR3 region has 15 residues. The CDR3 region has the DNA TGTGCCAGCAGCGTAGACGCTAGCCGGACCTACGAGCAGTACTTC. Encoded protein: CASSVDASRTYEQYF. Using reference TRBV9 and TRBJ2-7 for the parts outside the CDR3, the full variable domain is DSGVTQTPKHLITATGQRVTLRCSPRSGDLSVYWYQQSLDQGLQFLIQYYNGEERAKGNILERFSAQQFPDLHSELNLSSLELGDSALYFCASSVDASRTYEQYFGPGTRLTVT.

Worth noting for this clone: This specimen includes other DNA sequences encoding the same CDR3. The CDR3 DNA sequence: TGTGCCAGCTCACCAGGTCAAGAGACCCAGTACTTC. Translated: CASSPGQETQYF. J is TRBJ2-5 and V is TRBV18; D gene unclear. The CDR3 extends over 12 amino acids. V was clipped by 2 bases and J by 2 bases, with 3 bases between them. Germline CDR1 is KGHSH and CDR2 is LQKENI.

In its sample, this clone was seen a few times. V is TRBV7-8 and J is TRBJ2-2, with 7 bases fitting TRBD1. CDR1 is SGHVS and CDR2 is FQNEAQ in the germline V gene. V was pared by 2 bases and J by 2 bases, with 17 bases of the junction left unmatched. There are 20 residues in the CDR3. As DNA, the CDR3 is TGTGCCAGCAGCTTAAGGAGAACGGGACAGAAGAGTAATAACACCGGGGAGCTGTTTTTT. This translates into CASSLRRTGQKSNNTGELFF. The variable domain in full, completed from reference TRBV7-8 and TRBJ2-2, reads GAGVSQSPRYKVAKRGQDVALRCDPISGHVSLFWYQQALGQGPEFLTYFQNEAQLDKSGLPSDRFFAERPEGSVSTLKIQRTQQEDSAVYLCASSLRRTGQKSNNTGELFFGEGSRLTVL.

This clone has more than one count but fewer than ten. The chain employs TRBV7-2 and TRBJ2-7, with 12 positions matching TRBD2. Germline V lookup: CDR1 SGHTA, CDR2 FQGNSA. The CDR3 contains 15 residues. V shed 2 bases and J 5 bases; nucleotides not matched to a gene: 4. The CDR3: CASSLSTSGSHEQYF. The CDR3, as DNA: TGTGCCAGCAGCTTATCGACTAGCGGGAGCCACGAGCAGTACTTC.

This clone came up a few times. CDR3 in amino acids: CAISEPGLAGETQYF. DNA for the CDR3: TGTGCCATCAGTGAGCCGGGACTAGCGGGGGAGACCCAGTACTTC. The chain employs TRBV10-3 and TRBJ2-5; 13 bases align to TRBD2. Germline CDR1 ENHRY, CDR2 SYGVKD. CDR3 length: 15 residues. V was clipped by 2 bases and J by 5 bases; unmatched bases: 2.

The chain joins TRBV9 to TRBJ2-5; 13 nucleotides agree with TRBD2. Germline-derived CDR1 and CDR2 are SGDLS and YYNGEE. V was clipped by 2 bases and J by 5 bases; unmatched bases: 9. The CDR3 totals 17 residues. This CDR3 reads CASSVGTSGTTPETQYF. The CDR3 DNA sequence: TGTGCCAGCAGCGTCGGGACTAGCGGGACGACCCCGGAGACCCAGTACTTC.

In its sample, this clone was seen a few times. The V call is TRBV2, the J call TRBJ2-5, with D perhaps given as TRBD1 or TRBD2 (6 bases each). Germline CDR1 and CDR2: SNHLY and FYNNEI. The CDR3 totals 13 residues. Trimming shortened V by 5 bases and J by 5 bases, and 12 bases separated the two germline ends. CDR3 protein: CASSWGARETQYF. DNA for the CDR3: TGTGCCAGCAGTTGGGGGGCGAGGGAGACCCAGTACTTC.

This clone turned up a few times. The chain uses TRBV5-1 and TRBJ1-4; 8 bases agree with TRBD1. CDR1 and CDR2 (germline): SGHRS, YFSETQ. The CDR3 covers 14 residues. Trimming took 2 bases from V and 8 from J; bases not matched to a gene: 5. This chain's CDR3 is CASSFGQGREKLFF. Here the CDR3 DNA reads TGCGCCAGCAGCTTTGGACAGGGCAGGGAAAAACTGTTTTTT. Complete variable domain (other parts from reference TRBV5-1 and TRBJ1-4): KAGVTQTPRYLIKTRGQQVTLSCSPISGHRSVSWYQQTPGQGLQFLFEYFSETQRNKGNFPGRFSGRQFSNSRSEMNVSTLELGDSALYLCASSFGQGREKLFFGSGTQLSVL.

This clone showed up just a few times. The chain joins TRBV7-9 to TRBJ2-6; unclear D gene. V dropped 5 bases and J dropped 1 base, with 9 bases sitting between them. Looked up from germline, CDR1 is SEHNR and CDR2 is FQNEAQ (reference sequence). The CDR3 is made up of 15 amino acids. The CDR3 coding sequence is TGTGCCAGCAGCGCCTGGGATTCTGGGGCCAACGTCCTGACTTTC. Encoded protein: CASSAWDSGANVLTF. The entire variable domain, with the rest obtained from reference TRBV7-9 and TRBJ2-6, is as follows: DTGVSQNPRHKITKRGQNVTFRCDPISEHNRLYWYRQTLGQGPEFLTYFQNEAQLEKSRLLSDRFSAERPKGSFSTLEIQRTEQGDSAMYLCASSAWDSGANVLTFGAGSRLTVL.